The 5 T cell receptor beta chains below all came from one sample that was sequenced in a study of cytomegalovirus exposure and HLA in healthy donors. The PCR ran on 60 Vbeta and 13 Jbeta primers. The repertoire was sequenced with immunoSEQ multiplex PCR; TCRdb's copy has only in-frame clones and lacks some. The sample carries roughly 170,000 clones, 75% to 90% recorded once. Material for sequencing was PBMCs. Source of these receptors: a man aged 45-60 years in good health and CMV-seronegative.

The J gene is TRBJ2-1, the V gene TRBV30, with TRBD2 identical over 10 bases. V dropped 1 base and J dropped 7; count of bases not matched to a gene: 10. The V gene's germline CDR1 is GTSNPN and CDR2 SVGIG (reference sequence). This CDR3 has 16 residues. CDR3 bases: TGTGCCTGGAGTGCATCTAGCGGGGGCCTCTTGAATGAGCAGTTCTTC. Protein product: CAWSASSGGLLNEQFF.

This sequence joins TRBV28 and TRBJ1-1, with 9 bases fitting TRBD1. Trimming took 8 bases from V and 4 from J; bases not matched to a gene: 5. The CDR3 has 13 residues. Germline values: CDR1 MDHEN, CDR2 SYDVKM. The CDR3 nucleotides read TGTGCCAGCGACAGGGGGTCCGGCACTGAAGCTTTCTTT. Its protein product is CASDRGSGTEAFF.

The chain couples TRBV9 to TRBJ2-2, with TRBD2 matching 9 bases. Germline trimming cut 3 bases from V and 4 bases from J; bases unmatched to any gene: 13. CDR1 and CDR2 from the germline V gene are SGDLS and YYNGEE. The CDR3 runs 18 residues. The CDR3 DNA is TGTGCCAGCAGCGCACTGGGTATGTTAGCGGGGGTCACCGGGGAGCTGTTTTTT. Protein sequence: CASSALGMLAGVTGELFF.

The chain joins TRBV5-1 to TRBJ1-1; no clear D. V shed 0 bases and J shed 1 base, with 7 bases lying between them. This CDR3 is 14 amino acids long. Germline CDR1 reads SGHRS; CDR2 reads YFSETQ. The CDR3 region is CASSLGHQNTEAFF. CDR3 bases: TGCGCCAGCAGCTTGGGACATCAGAACACTGAAGCTTTCTTT.

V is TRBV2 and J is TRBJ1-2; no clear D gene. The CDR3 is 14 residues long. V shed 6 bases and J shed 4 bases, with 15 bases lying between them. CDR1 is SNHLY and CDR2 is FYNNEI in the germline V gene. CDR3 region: CASSATYPIYGYTF. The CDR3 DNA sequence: TGTGCCAGCAGCGCAACTTACCCAATCTATGGCTACACCTTC.